This T cell receptor beta chain was recorded in a study of blood T cells in healthy people across ages. The V gene's germline CDR1 is DFQATT and CDR2 SNEGSKA (reference sequence). V was trimmed by 1 base and J by 2 bases, leaving 27 bases between them. CDR3 length equals 19 residues. The authors ran a second PCR of roughly 6 to 12 cycles using a sample-barcoded 5' primer and a J-beta primer mix. TCRdb called the 5' RACE reads again in MiXCR, with one record for every CDR3 protein. This table has over 600,000 distinct CDR3 sequences, around 38% appearing once. This clonotype was seen a few times. Its antigen is unidentified. Study results and caveats: A greater number of naive CD4+ cells and higher diversity distinguished long-lived donors from aged donors. Expanded clonotype changes were possibly confounded by unknown donor CMV status.

The sequenced sample consisted of blood. The chain has TRBV20-1 and TRBJ2-7; maybe TRBD2 (6 bases). This clonotype was sampled from a man older than 75 in good health. CDR3 protein: CSARAEVAHGGTGPYEQYF. CDR3 DNA: TGCAGTGCTAGAGCGGAGGTAGCGCACGGAGGGACCGGTCCCTACGAGCAGTACTTC.